These 22 T cell receptor delta chains were all obtained from the same sample, sequenced in a study of Vδ1+ human thymocytes. For these receptors, no antigen is known. RNA was extracted from the cells and then reverse transcribed. The CDR3 regions were amplified by multiplex PCR from V-gene primers to a constant-region primer. TCRdb reanalysed the multiplex PCR reads with CATT. This sample has tens of thousands of delta-chain clones, with 15% to 20% found just once. Study-wide results and caveats: Highly polyclonal TRG and TRD repertoires with Gaussian CDR3 length distributions appeared in thymus.

Sequencing was done on a sample of Vdelta1+ gamma-delta thymocytes from the thymus. Subset specified: FACS-sorted CD3+ TCRalphabeta- TCRVdelta1+ TCRVdelta2- thymocytes. The receptor set was obtained from a boy in the first two years of life who had congenital heart surgery.

The chain couples TRDV1 to TRDJ1; the match to TRDD3 covers 7 bases. This CDR3 is built from 21 residues. V shed 0 bases and J 5 bases; nucleotides not matched to a gene: 24. Per germline, CDR1 TSWWSYY and CDR2 QGS. For the CDR3, the DNA is TGTGCTCTTGGGGAACTATTCCCCCTCCCCCTCTGGGGGCCAGTGGGAGATAAACTCATCTTT. It encodes CALGELFPLPLWGPVGDKLIF.

This clone has more than one count but fewer than ten. The V and J genes are TRDV1 and TRDJ1; 9 positions match TRDD3. Germline loops: CDR1 TSWWSYY, CDR2 QGS. The CDR3 consists of 22 residues. V gave up 1 base and J gave up 1 base; unmatched junction bases: 22. The CDR3 bases are TGTGCTCTTGGGGAACCCTACTACGTTGTGGGGGATATGAGTGACCCCACCGATAAACTCATCTTT. Protein sequence: CALGEPYYVVGDMSDPTDKLIF.

The rearrangement uses TRDV1 and TRDJ2; 7 bases agree with TRDD2. The CDR3 has 19 residues. Germline CDR1 reads TSWWSYY; CDR2 reads QGS. V shed 3 bases, J shed 2 bases, and the junction held 15 bases outside the gene matches. CDR3 sequence reads: CALGDPFPTYTSLTAQLFF. Here the CDR3 DNA reads TGTGCTCTTGGGGACCCGTTTCCTACCTACACTTCCTTGACAGCACAACTCTTCTTT.

This clone was seen a handful of times. The V call is TRDV1, the J call TRDJ1; 7 bases are a match to TRDD3. With 0 bases clipped from V and 3 bases from J, the junction kept 22 bases outside the gene matches. CDR1 and CDR2 from the germline V gene are TSWWSYY and QGS. This CDR3 region has 21 residues. The DNA for the CDR3 is TGTGCTCTTGGGGAACTAGACACCTACTGGGGATATAAGGGGTACTCCGATAAACTCATCTTT. Its translation is CALGELDTYWGYKGYSDKLIF.

V gene TRDV3 combines with J gene TRDJ1, with 7 nucleotides matching TRDD3. V was clipped by 5 bases and J by 7 bases; unmatched bases: 10. In germline, CDR1 is TVYSNPD, CDR2 GDNSRS (reference sequence). There are 12 residues in the CDR3. CDR3 sequence: CAPGGGAAKLIF. The CDR3 DNA follows: TGTGCCCCCGGTGGGGGAGCCGCTAAACTCATCTTT.

This clone appeared a few times. The J gene is TRDJ1, the V gene TRDV1; 7 nucleotides align to TRDD3. The CDR3 is 19 residues long. V shed 2 bases and J 7 bases; nucleotides not matched to a gene: 22. CDR1 and CDR2 from the germline V gene are TSWWSYY and QGS. For the CDR3, the DNA is TGTGCTCTTGGGGAATCGGGCTTGGCTAGGTGGGGGAAGGTGGGTAAACTCATCTTT. It encodes CALGESGLARWGKVGKLIF.

This clone came up a few times. V is TRDV2 and J is TRDJ1, with TRDD3 matching 8 bases. In germline, CDR1 is GEAIGNYY, CDR2 EKD. V lost 0 bases, J lost 4 bases, and 15 bases stayed unmatched. This CDR3 comprises 18 residues. CDR3: CACDTGFTGGRGGDKLIF. CDR3 nucleotides: TGTGCCTGTGACACCGGATTCACTGGGGGGCGTGGGGGCGATAAACTCATCTTT.

The chain has TRDV1 and TRDJ1, with TRDD3 identical over 10 bases. The CDR3 extends over 20 amino acids. Germline assignment: CDR1 TSWWSYY and CDR2 QGS. Unmatched junction bases numbered 15, after V lost 0 bases and J lost 2 bases. CDR3 nucleotide sequence: TGTGCTCTTGGGGAACTGAACCTAACTGGGGGATTAAGTCGGACCGATAAACTCATCTTT. Translation gives CALGELNLTGGLSRTDKLIF.

This clone has only a few counts. Relative to the germline gene, one junction end is altered; a read error may explain this. The V call is TRDV1, the J call TRDJ1, with D hard to call. This CDR3 contains 15 residues. From germline, CDR1 is TSWWSYY and CDR2 QGS. The CDR3 DNA reads as TGTGCTCTTGGGACTGAAAAGCCGTCCACCGATAAACTCATCTTC. This translates into CALGTEKPSTDKLIF.

This clone was seen more than once but under ten times. The chain joins TRDV1 to TRDJ1; TRDD2 is a possible D gene (6 bases). The germline CDR1 and CDR2 sequences are TSWWSYY and QGS. The CDR3 spans 17 residues. The V end lost 4 bases, the J end lost 11 bases, and 29 bases lay between the germline ends. CDR3 region: CALGGPPSNSCWSGLIF. CDR3 DNA sequence: TGTGCTCTTGGGGGACCCCCTTCCAACAGTTGCTGGTCGGGCCTCATCTTT.

This clone occurred a few times. The V call is TRDV1, the J call TRDJ1; TRDD2 or TRDD3 may be the D gene (7 bases each). V gave up 2 bases and J gave up 0 bases, with 34 bases separating them. This CDR3 has 23 residues. The germline V gene encodes CDR1 TSWWSYY and CDR2 QGS. The CDR3 nucleotides are TGTGCTCTTGGGGAATGGGGACCTCCTTCCTCTTTGGGGGACCTCTATCACACCGATAAACTCATCTTT. Encoded protein: CALGEWGPPSSLGDLYHTDKLIF.

With respect to this clone: This may be a read error: a much more frequent sequence differs by one nucleotide. The sample has other DNA sequences that encode this CDR3 too. The chain combines TRDV2 with TRDJ1; no firm D call. CDR1 GEAIGNYY and CDR2 EKD come from the germline V gene. The CDR3 runs 11 residues. V lost 6 bases and J lost 5, with 9 bases in between. CDR3 sequence (DNA): TGTGCCTGTTTCAGCACAGATAAACTCATCTTT. This sequence encodes CACFSTDKLIF.

This chain joins TRDV1 and TRDJ1; D perhaps matches TRDD3 (6 bases). The germline V gene encodes CDR1 TSWWSYY and CDR2 QGS. This CDR3 has 19 residues. Trimming took 0 bases from V and 0 from J, leaving 20 bases between them. The CDR3 is CALGELAQRGGPHTDKLIF. CDR3 nucleotides: TGTGCTCTTGGGGAACTCGCCCAGAGGGGGGGACCGCACACCGATAAACTCATCTTT.

The chain uses TRDV1 and TRDJ1; TRDD2 agrees at 9 bases. This CDR3 has 21 amino acids. Germline trimming cut 3 bases from V and 0 bases from J; bases unmatched to any gene: 20. CDR1 TSWWSYY and CDR2 QGS come from the germline V gene. CDR3 amino acids: CALGDRLPTSWGVLYTDKLIF. CDR3 in DNA: TGTGCTCTTGGGGATCGCCTTCCTACGAGTTGGGGGGTGCTGTACACCGATAAACTCATCTTT.

This clone has a handful of counts. The chain has TRDV1 and TRDJ1, with D possibly TRDD3 on 6 matching bases. The CDR3 is 22 amino acids. Between the trimmed V and J ends, which lost 5 bases and 0 bases, there was a span of 34 bases. Germline CDR1 reads TSWWSYY; CDR2 reads QGS. The CDR3 DNA follows: TGTGCTCTTGGGATACCAGGCACAAAACCTTGTACTGGGACCTTAGACACCGATAAACTCATCTTT. This sequence encodes CALGIPGTKPCTGTLDTDKLIF.

This chain links TRDV1 with TRDJ1, with a possible D match to TRDD2 (6 bases). Germline loops: CDR1 TSWWSYY, CDR2 QGS. The CDR3 runs to 15 residues. The ends were cut back, 0 bases at V and 5 bases at J, with 13 bases in the middle. CDR3: CALGELSYLGDKLIF. The CDR3 region has the DNA TGTGCTCTTGGGGAACTCTCCTACTTGGGGGATAAACTCATCTTT.

The rearrangement joins TRDV1 to TRDJ1, with D maybe TRDD2 (5 bases). V shed 4 bases and J shed 0 bases, with 12 bases lying between them. The CDR3 loop spans 15 amino acids. The germline CDR1 and CDR2 sequences are TSWWSYY and QGS. The CDR3 nucleotides are TGTGCTCTTGGGGCCTTCTTTTGGTACACCGATAAACTCATCTTT. Translated, it gives CALGAFFWYTDKLIF.

V is TRDV1 and J is TRDJ1, with D perhaps TRDD3 (5 bases). The germline V and J ends were trimmed by 0 bases and 0 bases, with 17 bases remaining between them. The CDR3 contains 18 residues. Looked up from germline, CDR1 is TSWWSYY and CDR2 is QGS. The CDR3, as DNA: TGTGCTCTTGGGGAACTAGTCGGAGGGGACGAGTACACCGATAAACTCATCTTT. Translation gives CALGELVGGDEYTDKLIF.

The V call is TRDV1, the J call TRDJ1; 12 bases map to TRDD3. Germline loops: CDR1 TSWWSYY, CDR2 QGS. After removal of 1 base from V and 10 bases from J, the junction contained 10 bases not matched to a gene. CDR3 length: 16 amino acids. CDR3 region: CALGEPRTGGYWGLIF. The CDR3 nucleotides are TGTGCTCTTGGGGAACCACGTACTGGGGGATACTGGGGACTCATCTTT.

V gene TRDV1 combines with J gene TRDJ1; D perhaps matches TRDD2 (5 bases). Germline assignment: CDR1 TSWWSYY and CDR2 QGS. This CDR3 has 16 amino acids. V lost 0 bases, J lost 2 bases, and 13 bases lay in between. The CDR3 DNA reads TGTGCTCTTGGGGAACTACCCCCCTACGGGACCGATAAACTCATCTTT. This gives the protein CALGELPPYGTDKLIF.

This clone has just a few counts. The rearrangement joins TRDV1 to TRDJ1; D is perhaps TRDD3 (8 bases). This CDR3 has 19 residues. The ends were cut back, 0 bases at V and 0 bases at J, with 20 bases in the middle. The germline CDR1 and CDR2 sequences are TSWWSYY and QGS. The CDR3 DNA sequence: TGTGCTCTTGGGGAACTGAGTTTCCTACTGGGGGGATACACCGATAAACTCATCTTT. It encodes CALGELSFLLGGYTDKLIF.

This sequence joins TRDV1 and TRDJ1; tentative D call: TRDD3 (5 bases). There are 22 residues in the CDR3. Per germline, CDR1 TSWWSYY and CDR2 QGS. V was pared by 9 bases and J by 0 bases, with 38 bases between. DNA for the CDR3: TGTGCTCTGAACGTCATAGGGTTTGGGTGGGATCAAAGGTACGAGTACACCGATAAACTCATCTTT. Protein sequence: CALNVIGFGWDQRYEYTDKLIF.